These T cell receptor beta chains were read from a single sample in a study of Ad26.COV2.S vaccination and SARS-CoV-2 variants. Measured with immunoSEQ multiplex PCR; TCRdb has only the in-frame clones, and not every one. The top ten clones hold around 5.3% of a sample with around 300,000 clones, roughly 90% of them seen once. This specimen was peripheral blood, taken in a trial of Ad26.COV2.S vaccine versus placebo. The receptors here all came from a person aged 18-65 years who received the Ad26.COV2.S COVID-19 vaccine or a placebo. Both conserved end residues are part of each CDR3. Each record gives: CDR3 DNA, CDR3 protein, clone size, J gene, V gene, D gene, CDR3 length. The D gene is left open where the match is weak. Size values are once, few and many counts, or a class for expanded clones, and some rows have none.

TGTGCCAGCAGTGAAGTAGGGGCCGTAAACACTGAAGCTTTCTTT	CASSEVGAVNTEAFF	NA	TRBJ1-1	TRBV6-1	NA	15
TGTGCCAGCAGCTTAGCGGCCGGCTACACCTTC	CASSLAAGYTF	NA	TRBJ1-2	TRBV7-2	NA	11
TGTGCCAGCAGCCAAGAGTCACAGGGCTTTTGGGATCAGCCCCAGCATTTT	CASSQESQGFWDQPQHF	NA	TRBJ1-5	TRBV4-2	NA	17
TGCGCCAGCAGCTTGGGAGGGACAGGCAATCAGCCCCAGCATTTT	CASSLGGTGNQPQHF	NA	TRBJ1-5	TRBV5-1	TRBD1	15
TGCGCCAGCAGCCCAGGGAGGATAAATGGCTACACCTTC	CASSPGRINGYTF	NA	TRBJ1-2	TRBV10-2	NA	13
TGTGCCAGCAGCTACCACAGGAGCCTCATCTACAATGAGCAGTTCTTC	CASSYHRSLIYNEQFF	once	TRBJ2-1	TRBV5-6	NA	16
TGCGCCAGCAGCCAAGCTGTCCAGGGAAATTCACCCCTCCACTTT	CASSQAVQGNSPLHF	once	TRBJ1-6	TRBV4-1	NA	15
TGTGCCAGCAGTTTGGGCAATGAGCAGTTCTTC	CASSLGNEQFF	NA	TRBJ2-1	TRBV28	NA	11
TGTGCCAGCAGCTTAGGGGGGGCAGGACAGCCCCAGCATTTT	CASSLGGAGQPQHF	NA	TRBJ1-5	TRBV7-2	NA	14
TGTGCCAGCAGCTCCATCTTTAGGACTAGCGGGAGGAGGCAGAATGAGCAGTTCTTC	CASSSIFRTSGRRQNEQFF	once	TRBJ2-1	TRBV11-2	TRBD2	19
TGTGCCAGCAGTTACGAGAGAGGGGGTATTGAAAAACTGTTTTTT	CASSYERGGIEKLFF	NA	TRBJ1-4	TRBV6-6	NA	15
TGTGCCACCAGGGGTACATTCGAGCAGTACTTC	CATRGTFEQYF	NA	TRBJ2-7	TRBV28	NA	11
TGCGCCAGCAGCCAAGCTTCGGGCAGGGGGAACACTGAAGCTTTCTTT	CASSQASGRGNTEAFF	NA	TRBJ1-1	TRBV4-1	NA	16
TGTGCCTGGAGTACAGGAATGACCACTGAAGCTTTCTTT	CAWSTGMTTEAFF	NA	TRBJ1-1	TRBV30	NA	13
TGTGCCAGCAGTTTATTGGCCGGGACAGGGGTAGGAGAGACCCAGTACTTC	CASSLLAGTGVGETQYF	NA	TRBJ2-5	TRBV28	TRBD1	17
TGTGCCTGGGACAGGGGATCCACTGTTGAGACCCAGTACTTC	CAWDRGSTVETQYF	NA	TRBJ2-5	TRBV30	TRBD1	14
TGCAGCGTTGGCGAGCGGGAGATCACCGGGGAGCTGTTTTTT	CSVGEREITGELFF	NA	TRBJ2-2	TRBV29-1	TRBD2	14
TGTGCCAGCAGCTTTGACAGGGAATCGGCCTACGAGCAGTACTTC	CASSFDRESAYEQYF	NA	TRBJ2-7	TRBV5-4	TRBD1	15
TGTGCCAGCAGCCTCGTCCCAGGGGGCTCCCACAGGGAGCAGTTCTTC	CASSLVPGGSHREQFF	NA	TRBJ2-1	TRBV9	TRBD1	16
TGTGCCAGCAGTTTGGATTCCGGGGCGGACGAGCAGTACTTC	CASSLDSGADEQYF	NA	TRBJ2-7	TRBV27	NA	14
TGTGCCAGCAGCTCAACAAACAGAGAACAGTACTTC	CASSSTNREQYF	NA	TRBJ2-4	TRBV7-9	NA	12
TGTGCCAGCAGCTTAGACATCAGGGGGCATTACACCTTC	CASSLDIRGHYTF	NA	TRBJ1-2	TRBV7-2	TRBD1	13